This TCR beta chain was retrieved from a study of metastatic and nonmetastatic thyroid tumors. Study at large: Repertoire comparisons spanned blood and tumor or nodule tissue from malignant and benign thyroid patients. Study results and caveats: The study reportedly found significantly higher TCR beta diversity in malignant thyroid tumors than benign nodules, in blood and tumor.

This CDR3 has 13 residues. Germline assignment: CDR1 SNHLY and CDR2 FYNNEI. This clone appeared many times. Antigen unknown. A junction end diverges from the germline sequence, so it may reflect a read error. Under the authors' procedure: In papillary thyroid cancer, a distant-metastasis classifier was built using CDR3 differences across clinicopathological groups. TCRdb re-analyzed the PCR reads using MiXCR. The V and J calls reflect TCRdb's pipeline rather than the authors' work. The repertoire holds some 40,000 clones, approximately 13% seen once, with more than 8% in the top ten. Ahead of thyroid surgery, no patient had received treatment of any kind.

The source is a female donor with papillary thyroid cancer or a benign thyroid nodule (not recorded which). Some clones in this sample may be carry-over from other donors' samples. The chain is built from TRBV2 and TRBJ2-1, with TRBD1 as a possible D gene (5 bases). The sequenced material came from blood. CDR3 in amino acids: CASREGEDNEQFF. CDR3 DNA sequence: TGTGCCAGCAGAGAAGGGGAAGACAATGAGCAGTTCTTC. The variable domain in full, completed from reference TRBV2 and TRBJ2-1, reads EPEVTQTPSHQVTQMGQEVILRCVPISNHLYFYWYRQILGQKVEFLVSFYNNEISEKSEIFDDQFSVERPDGSNFTLKIRSTKLEDSAMYFCASREGEDNEQFFGPGTRLTVL.